These 23 T cell receptor beta chains came from one sample sequenced in a study of T cell changes during pregnancy in multiple sclerosis. Sequenced by immunoSEQ multiplex PCR; TCRdb stores in-frame clones only, minus some. The sample lists 45,000 or so clones; approximately 90% were seen once. Here the sequenced sample was CD4+ T cells from peripheral blood mononuclear cells, taken after pregnancy. The receptors originated from a female donor with multiple sclerosis, enrolled in a pregnancy study.

Concerning this clone: One end of the junction varies from germline; a read error may be responsible. The DNA for the CDR3 is TGTGCCAGCAGTCTAACAGGGGATCATCCCCAGCATTTT. Its protein is CASSLTGDHPQHF. The chain uses TRBV28 and TRBJ1-5; 7 positions match TRBD1. The germline V gene encodes CDR1 MDHEN and CDR2 SYDVKM. This CDR3 comprises 13 residues. The whole variable domain, filled in from reference TRBV28 and TRBJ1-5, reads DVKVTQSSRYLVKRTGEKVFLECVQDMDHENMFWYRQDPGLGLRLIYFSYDVKMKEKGDIPEGYSVSREKKERFSLILESASTNQTSMYLCASSLTGDHPQHFGDGTRLSIL.

This chain joins TRBV6-6 and TRBJ1-1; 11 bases fit TRBD1. Trimming removed 6 bases from V and 7 bases from J; junction bases left unmatched: 7. The CDR3 extends over 14 amino acids. Germline CDR1 MNHNY, CDR2 SVGAGI (reference sequence). The CDR3 coding sequence is TGTGCCAGCAGCAAGGACAGGGGGCCTTATGAAGCTTTCTTT. This encodes CASSKDRGPYEAFF.

The rearrangement uses TRBV19 and TRBJ2-2, with D possibly being TRBD1 (5 bases). Trimming pared 6 bases from V and 5 bases from J, leaving 10 bases between. This CDR3 has 13 amino acids. The germline V gene has CDR1 LNHDA and CDR2 SQIVND (reference sequence). This CDR3 is CASRPTATGELFF. CDR3 coding DNA: TGTGCCAGTAGGCCGACAGCTACCGGGGAGCTGTTTTTT.

The V gene is TRBV12-5, the J gene TRBJ1-2, with 7 bases that match TRBD1. Germline V gene sequence: CDR1 LGHNT, CDR2 FRNRAP. The CDR3 sequence is 14 residues long. V was pared by 3 bases and J by 5 bases, with 6 bases of the junction left unmatched. In DNA form, the CDR3 reads TGTGCTAGTGGTTTCCCGGGACAGCAATATGGCTACACCTTC. It codes for CASGFPGQQYGYTF. The full variable domain, in which reference TRBV12-5 and TRBJ1-2 provide the parts outside the CDR3, is DARVTQTPRHKVTEMGQEVTMRCQPILGHNTVFWYRQTMMQGLELLAYFRNRAPLDDSGMPKDRFSAEMPDATLATLKIQPSEPRDSAVYFCASGFPGQQYGYTFGSGTRLTVV.

Note on this clone: This CDR3 is also generated by other DNA sequences in the sample. This chain links TRBV28 with TRBJ2-7; possible D gene TRBD2, 6 bases. CDR1 is MDHEN and CDR2 is SYDVKM in the germline V gene. The CDR3 sequence is 12 residues long. Trimming stripped 2 bases from V and 4 bases from J, with 6 bases between. The CDR3 coding sequence is TGTGCCAGCAGTTTAGCGGGATACGAGCAGTACTTC. Amino acid sequence: CASSLAGYEQYF.

V and J are TRBV18 and TRBJ2-7; 9 bases line up with TRBD1. The CDR3 has 16 residues. CDR1 KGHSH and CDR2 LQKENI come from the germline V gene. Trimming removed 4 bases from V and 0 bases from J; junction bases left unmatched: 7. CDR3 sequence: CASSRIQGASSYEQYF. The CDR3 DNA sequence: TGTGCCAGCTCACGAATACAGGGGGCGAGCTCCTACGAGCAGTACTTC.

This sequence joins TRBV7-9 and TRBJ1-3, with D unresolved. Trimming stripped 2 bases from V and 0 bases from J, with 8 bases between. Looked up from germline, CDR1 is SEHNR and CDR2 is FQNEAQ (reference sequence). CDR3 length equals 15 residues. CDR3 amino acids: CASSLFRDSGNTIYF. The CDR3 coding sequence is TGTGCCAGCAGCTTATTCCGGGACTCTGGAAACACCATATATTTT.

The chain joins TRBV19 to TRBJ2-7, with a tentative D call TRBD1 (6 bases). The CDR3 has 15 amino acids. The germline V gene encodes CDR1 LNHDA and CDR2 SQIVND (reference sequence). V lost 1 base to trimming and J lost 1 base, with 11 bases between them. CDR3 region: CASSIGPDRSYEQYF. The CDR3 region has the DNA TGTGCCAGTAGTATAGGTCCGGACAGATCCTACGAGCAGTACTTC.

The chain combines TRBV29-1 with TRBJ2-6; 7 bases align to TRBD1. Looked up from germline, CDR1 is SQVTM and CDR2 is ANQGSEA. This CDR3 has 17 amino acids. Trimming took 5 bases from V and 0 from J; bases not matched to a gene: 10. CDR3 loop: CSVRGQDRTSGANVLTF. The CDR3 coding sequence is TGCAGCGTTAGGGGTCAGGACAGGACCTCTGGGGCCAACGTCCTGACTTTC.

The chain recombines TRBV25-1 with TRBJ1-2; TRBD1 aligns across 8 bases. V gave up 6 bases and J gave up 0 bases; unmatched junction bases: 9. The CDR3 is 16 amino acids. The V gene's germline CDR1 is MGHDK and CDR2 SYGVNS. CDR3 protein: CASRSPQGATNYGYTF. The CDR3 nucleotides are TGTGCCAGCAGGTCCCCCCAGGGGGCAACTAACTATGGCTACACCTTC.

In DNA form, the CDR3 reads TGTGCCAGTAGGCCAGACTCTAGCACAGATACGCAGTATTTT. Amino acid sequence: CASRPDSSTDTQYF. The chain combines TRBV19 with TRBJ2-3; no clear D gene. Germline V CDR1 and CDR2: LNHDA, SQIVND (reference sequence). There are 14 residues in the CDR3. Trimming took off 6 bases at V and 0 bases at J, with 10 bases between the two ends.

V gene TRBV6-5 combines with J gene TRBJ2-7, with 12 bases aligning to TRBD1. J gave up 6 bases and V 2 bases, and 5 bases lay outside the gene matches. Germline V lookup: CDR1 MNHEY, CDR2 SVGAGI. CDR3 length: 15 residues. The CDR3, as DNA: TGTGCCAGCAGTTACGAGGGGACAGGGGGCCGCGAGCAGTACTTC. This encodes CASSYEGTGGREQYF.

This chain connects TRBV28 to TRBJ1-4; D is possibly TRBD1 (5 bases). The CDR3 spans 15 residues. Germline V CDR1 and CDR2: MDHEN, SYDVKM. The ends were cut back, 7 bases at V and 0 bases at J, with 12 bases in the middle. The CDR3 sequence: CASTDRTSTNEKLFF. In DNA form, the CDR3 reads TGTGCCAGCACCGACAGAACTTCAACTAATGAAAAACTGTTTTTT.

In this sample, this clone turned up once. This chain links TRBV5-4 with TRBJ2-1, with D hard to call. Germline V gene sequence: CDR1 SGHNT, CDR2 YYREEE (reference sequence). V lost 5 bases and J 4 bases, leaving 13 bases between the germline ends. The CDR3 length is 14 residues. DNA for the CDR3: TGTGCCAGCAGTGGAGAGGCCAGATACAATGAGCAGTTCTTC. This codes for CASSGEARYNEQFF.

CDR3 sequence: CASSQGGPEGYGYTF. In DNA, the CDR3 is TGCGCCAGCAGCCAAGGCGGCCCCGAGGGCTATGGCTACACCTTC. The chain combines TRBV4-1 with TRBJ1-2; D is undetermined. Per germline, CDR1 MGHRA and CDR2 YSYEKL. CDR3 length: 15 amino acids. Trimming took off 1 base at V and 4 bases at J, with 13 bases between the two ends.

The CDR3 DNA reads TGTGCCAGCAGCTTGAACCAGGGATCTGGAAACACCATATATTTT. Protein: CASSLNQGSGNTIYF. This chain joins TRBV5-6 and TRBJ1-3, with D possibly matching TRBD1 (5 bases). Germline loops: CDR1 SGHDT, CDR2 YYEEEE. This CDR3 contains 15 residues. Trimming cost V 1 base and J 1 base, with 9 bases left between them.

A few counts support this clone. The rearrangement links TRBV27 to TRBJ1-6; the match to TRBD1 covers 9 bases. Germline loops: CDR1 MNHEY, CDR2 SMNVEV (reference sequence). Germline trimming cut 5 bases from V and 6 bases from J; bases unmatched to any gene: 5. The CDR3 loop spans 15 amino acids. The CDR3 loop is CASSPTDRGNSPLHF. CDR3 sequence (DNA): TGTGCCAGCAGTCCCACGGACAGGGGTAATTCACCCCTCCACTTT.

This clone is judged medium-sized. V is TRBV4-1 and J is TRBJ2-5; TRBD1 agrees at 7 bases. The CDR3 sequence is 16 residues long. V was pared by 0 bases and J by 2 bases, with 6 bases of the junction left unmatched. CDR1 and CDR2 from the germline V gene are MGHRA and YSYEKL. The CDR3 nucleotides read TGCGCCAGCAGCCAAGATCGGGACAGACAACAAGAGACCCAGTACTTC. Amino acid sequence: CASSQDRDRQQETQYF.

The V and J genes are TRBV7-9 and TRBJ2-3; TRBD2 aligns across 7 bases. Per the germline V gene, CDR1 is SEHNR and CDR2 is FQNEAQ (reference sequence). J was trimmed by 2 bases and V by 8 bases; bases with no gene match: 4. The CDR3 extends over 13 amino acids. CDR3 in DNA: TGTGCCAGCGACCTAGCGGCCACAGATACGCAGTATTTT. Amino acids: CASDLAATDTQYF.

CDR3 sequence: CASSILAKGETQYF. DNA of the CDR3: TGTGCCAGTAGTATACTAGCAAAGGGAGAGACCCAGTACTTC. The rearrangement links TRBV19 to TRBJ2-5; a weak D match, TRBD2 (5 bases). Germline V gives CDR1 LNHDA, CDR2 SQIVND (reference sequence). This CDR3 spans 14 amino acids. V gave up 2 bases and J gave up 4 bases, with 11 bases separating them.

The rearrangement links TRBV5-1 to TRBJ2-7; TRBD2 matches at 7 bases. CDR1 SGHRS and CDR2 YFSETQ come from the germline V gene. The CDR3 extends over 13 amino acids. V lost 3 bases, J lost 5 bases, and 5 bases stayed unmatched. CDR3 in DNA: TGCGCCAGCAGCTCAGCACTAGCGAACGAGCAGTACTTC. The encoded protein is CASSSALANEQYF.

This clone has just a few counts. The V call is TRBV5-1, the J call TRBJ2-3, with 11 nucleotides matching TRBD2. This CDR3 contains 16 residues. Germline V gene data show CDR1 as SGHRS and CDR2 as YFSETQ. Germline trimming cut 7 bases from V and 5 bases from J; bases unmatched to any gene: 12. The CDR3 loop is CASRRAASGRQDTQYF. In DNA form, the CDR3 reads TGCGCCAGCCGGCGGGCGGCTAGCGGGAGGCAAGATACGCAGTATTTT.

The genes are TRBV7-2 and TRBJ2-3, with 8 bases that match TRBD2. The CDR3 length is 14 residues. V was pared by 5 bases and J by 2 bases, with 3 bases of the junction left unmatched. Germline V gene lookup returns CDR1 SGHTA and CDR2 FQGNSA. The CDR3 loop reads CASSRGLATDTQYF. Written as DNA, the CDR3 is TGTGCCAGCAGCCGCGGACTAGCCACAGATACGCAGTATTTT.